This entry lists 21 T cell receptor beta chains sequenced from one sample in a study of post-analysis software for immune sequencing data. Study findings and constraints: Higher frequency in patients than in controls was seen for several TRBV segments, with TRBV5-6, TRBV5-1 and TRBV20-1 among them.

Unique molecular identifiers tagged the TCR beta cDNA libraries. TCRdb redid the calling of the PCR reads with MiXCR, one entry per CDR3 protein. The sample contains some 700,000 distinct CDR3 sequences, approximately 59% of which appear only once. Their antigen targets remain unknown. The sample consisted of blood. The receptors here all came from a girl aged 2-10 years with multiple sclerosis.

This clonotype was recorded once. V is TRBV29-1 and J is TRBJ1-1, with D possibly TRBD1 on 5 matching bases. Germline V gene data show CDR1 as SQVTM and CDR2 as ANQGSEA. Trimming took 2 bases from V and 7 from J, leaving 8 bases between them. The CDR3 is made up of 11 amino acids. The CDR3, as DNA: TGCAGCGTTGAAAGGGACTATGAAGCTTTCTTT. This sequence encodes CSVERDYEAFF.

This clonotype has only one observation. This chain uses TRBV4-1 with TRBJ2-7; 11 bases are shared with TRBD2. Judging by the DNA end, TRBJ2-5 fits better; the J call may be wrong. This CDR3 comprises 17 residues. Germline CDR1 reads MGHRA; CDR2 reads YSYEKL. CDR3 DNA sequence: TGCGCCAGCAGCCACGACCTACTAGCGGGAGAAGGGGAGACCCAGTACTTC. Encoded protein: CASSHDLLAGEGETQYF.

The CDR3 DNA reads as TGTGCCAGCAGCTTAGCCGGGAGTGGGGCCTACGAGCAGTACTTC. Protein sequence: CASSLAGSGAYEQYF. The chain employs TRBV7-9 and TRBJ2-7, with D possibly TRBD2 on 6 matching bases. The CDR3 spans 15 residues. Germline-derived CDR1 and CDR2 are SEHNR and FQNEAQ (reference sequence). V was clipped by 0 bases and J by 2 bases, with 11 bases between them.

V is TRBV7-9 and J is TRBJ2-7, with a tentative D call TRBD1 (6 bases). This CDR3 spans 14 amino acids. CDR1 is SEHNR and CDR2 is FQNEAQ in the germline V gene (reference sequence). The V end was cut by 4 bases, the J end by 1 base, with 11 bases between. CDR3 in amino acids: CASSSGVGSYEQYF. The CDR3 nucleotides read TGTGCCAGCAGCTCAGGGGTTGGTTCCTACGAGCAGTACTTC. Based on the CDR3 plus reference TRBV7-9 and TRBJ2-7, the full variable domain is DTGVSQNPRHKITKRGQNVTFRCDPISEHNRLYWYRQTLGQGPEFLTYFQNEAQLEKSRLLSDRFSAERPKGSFSTLEIQRTEQGDSAMYLCASSSGVGSYEQYFGPGTRLTVT.

This clonotype was seen only a few times. The chain links TRBV5-5 to TRBJ1-1; the D gene is possibly TRBD1 (5 bases). Germline V gene data show CDR1 as SGHKS and CDR2 as YYEKEE (reference sequence). The CDR3 extends over 14 amino acids. Between the trimmed V and J ends, which lost 2 bases and 4 bases, there was a span of 12 bases. The chain's CDR3 is CASSLRGSTTEAFF. The CDR3 nucleotides read TGTGCCAGCAGCTTAAGGGGTAGTACCACTGAAGCTTTCTTT.

This clonotype has only a few counts. The chain joins TRBV5-1 to TRBJ1-1, with 8 nucleotides matching TRBD1. The germline CDR1 and CDR2 sequences are SGHRS and YFSETQ. The CDR3 has 14 amino acids. Losses at the gene ends were 2 bases for V and 6 bases for J; bases not matched to a gene: 6. The CDR3 DNA follows: TGCGCCAGCAGCTTAGGACAGGGCTGGCCTGAAGCTTTCTTT. This encodes CASSLGQGWPEAFF.

This clonotype showed up just a few times. CDR3 DNA: TGTGCCAGCAGTCACCAAAGCGGGAGCGCCGAGCAGTACTTC. Translating it yields CASSHQSGSAEQYF. J is TRBJ2-7 and V is TRBV6-5; 8 bases align to TRBD2. This CDR3 has 14 residues. With V trimmed by 5 bases and J by 6 bases, 9 bases remained unmatched. Germline V gene sequence: CDR1 MNHEY, CDR2 SVGAGI.

This chain joins TRBV27 and TRBJ2-1, with 13 nucleotides matching TRBD2. CDR3 length: 15 residues. The germline CDR1 and CDR2 sequences are MNHEY and SMNVEV (reference sequence). Unmatched junction bases numbered 5, after V lost 3 bases and J lost 9 bases. CDR3 sequence: CASSFGTSGVGEQFF. Here the CDR3 DNA reads TGTGCCAGCAGTTTCGGGACTAGCGGGGTAGGTGAGCAGTTCTTC.

This clonotype was seen once. V usage is TRBV6-5 and J usage is TRBJ2-7, with D uncertain. The CDR3 has 14 amino acids. The germline gives CDR1 MNHEY, CDR2 SVGAGI. V dropped 1 base and J dropped 0 bases, with 7 bases sitting between them. CDR3 sequence reads: CASSYLPTSYEQYF. The CDR3 nucleotides are TGTGCCAGCAGTTACTTACCAACCTCCTACGAGCAGTACTTC.

There are a few counts of this clonotype. This chain uses TRBV29-1 with TRBJ1-1; no reliable D call. This CDR3 has 13 amino acids. V was clipped by 3 bases and J by 0 bases, with 8 bases between them. The germline gives CDR1 SQVTM, CDR2 ANQGSEA. The CDR3 region is CSVDGQMNTEAFF. The CDR3, as DNA: TGCAGCGTTGATGGCCAGATGAACACTGAAGCTTTCTTT.

The chain combines TRBV28 with TRBJ2-5, with D perhaps given as TRBD1 or TRBD2 (6 bases each). The germline V gene has CDR1 MDHEN and CDR2 SYDVKM. The V end lost 6 bases, the J end lost 3 bases, and 14 bases lay between the germline ends. The CDR3 covers 14 residues. This CDR3 is CASRLSGGKETQYF. The CDR3 nucleotides are TGTGCCAGCAGGCTATCCGGGGGCAAAGAGACCCAGTACTTC.

This clonotype appeared a few times. The chain couples TRBV29-1 to TRBJ2-5; the D gene is possibly TRBD2 (5 bases). V was cut by 7 bases and J by 5 bases, with 17 bases left in between. CDR3 length: 13 residues. The V gene's germline CDR1 is SQVTM and CDR2 ANQGSEA. This CDR3 is CSARRGRGETQYF. The CDR3 nucleotides are TGCAGCGCTCGCAGAGGTCGCGGGGAGACCCAGTACTTC.

This chain joins TRBV7-2 and TRBJ1-3, with a weak D call TRBD1 (5 bases). Between the trimmed V and J ends, which lost 2 bases and 8 bases, there was a span of 10 bases. This CDR3 has 13 residues. Per germline, CDR1 SGHTA and CDR2 FQGNSA. The CDR3 DNA reads TGTGCCAGCAGCTTACTCATCAGGGACACCATATATTTT. It codes for CASSLLIRDTIYF.

This clonotype was observed once. The chain employs TRBV9 and TRBJ2-1; the match to TRBD2 covers 9 bases. CDR3 size: 15 residues. V shed 10 bases, J shed 5 bases, and the junction held 13 bases outside the gene matches. Germline V gene data show CDR1 as SGDLS and CDR2 as YYNGEE. For the CDR3, the DNA is TGTGCCTCCACTATAGGCGGGAGGGGGGACAATGAGCAGTTCTTC. Translation: CASTIGGRGDNEQFF.

This chain connects TRBV11-2 to TRBJ2-4, with D perhaps TRBD1 or TRBD2 (5 bases each). The CDR3 loop spans 15 amino acids. Germline V gene data show CDR1 as SGHAT and CDR2 as FQNNGV. Trimming cost V 5 bases and J 13 bases, with 24 bases left between them. Here the CDR3 DNA reads TGTGCCAGCAGCGGAATCAGCGACGGGGCCGCAGGCCAGTACTTC. It is translated as CASSGISDGAAGQYF.

The chain couples TRBV20-1 to TRBJ2-3; 7 positions match TRBD2. This CDR3 is 18 amino acids long. Germline V lookup: CDR1 DFQATT, CDR2 SNEGSKA (reference sequence). V dropped 2 bases and J dropped 6; count of bases not matched to a gene: 20. The CDR3 is CSARLLGGPGEGWDTQYF. CDR3 sequence (DNA): TGCAGTGCTAGACTCCTTGGGGGTCCCGGGGAGGGCTGGGATACGCAGTATTTT.

This chain uses TRBV12-3 or TRBV12-4 with TRBJ1-2; TRBD1 is a possible D gene (6 bases). With 6 bases removed from V and 4 bases from J, the gap between germline ends came to 12 bases. The CDR3 sequence is 13 residues long. The DNA for the CDR3 is TGTGCCAGCAGGCCCACGGGGGCCTATGGCTACACCTTC. It translates to CASRPTGAYGYTF.

V and J are TRBV10-3 and TRBJ2-1, with D possibly TRBD1 on 5 matching bases. CDR1 is ENHRY and CDR2 is SYGVKD in the germline V gene. Trimming left V 0 bases short and J 4 bases short, with 16 bases between. This CDR3 contains 17 residues. CDR3 DNA sequence: TGTGCCATCAGTGAGTCTGCAGGGAAGACGGTATACAATGAGCAGTTCTTC. Amino acid sequence: CAISESAGKTVYNEQFF.

V gene TRBV6-5 combines with J gene TRBJ2-1; D remains unclear. Germline-derived CDR1 and CDR2 are MNHEY and SVGAGI. Trimming left V 3 bases short and J 0 bases short, with 9 bases between. The CDR3 loop spans 15 amino acids. CDR3 protein: CASSYDGPSYNEQFF. The CDR3 DNA is TGTGCCAGCAGTTATGACGGGCCCTCCTACAATGAGCAGTTCTTC.

The chain recombines TRBV5-1 with TRBJ1-1; D may be TRBD1 (5 bases). The germline CDR1 and CDR2 sequences are SGHRS and YFSETQ. The CDR3 runs 13 residues. Deletions cut 6 bases from V and 5 bases from J, with 14 bases between. The CDR3 protein is CASTSAGGTEAFF. The CDR3 nucleotides read TGCGCCAGCACCTCAGCGGGGGGGACTGAAGCTTTCTTT.

This clonotype was seen only once. This sequence joins TRBV6-5 and TRBJ2-1; 7 nucleotides match TRBD1. J gave up 7 bases and V 6 bases, and 12 bases lay outside the gene matches. Germline-derived CDR1 and CDR2 are MNHEY and SVGAGI. This CDR3 contains 15 residues. In DNA, the CDR3 is TGTGCCAGCAGGGGAGACAGGGAGAGGGTTAATGAGCAGTTCTTC. It yields the protein CASRGDRERVNEQFF.